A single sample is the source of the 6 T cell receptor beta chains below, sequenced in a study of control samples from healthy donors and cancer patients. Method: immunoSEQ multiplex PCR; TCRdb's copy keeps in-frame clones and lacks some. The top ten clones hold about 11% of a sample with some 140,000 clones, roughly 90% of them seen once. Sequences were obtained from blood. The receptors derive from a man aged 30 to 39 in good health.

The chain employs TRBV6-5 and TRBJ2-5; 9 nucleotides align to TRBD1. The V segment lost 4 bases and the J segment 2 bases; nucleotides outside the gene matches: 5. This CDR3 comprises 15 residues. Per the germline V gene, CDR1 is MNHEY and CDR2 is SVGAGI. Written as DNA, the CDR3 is TGTGCCAGCAGTTCACCGGGACAGGGACAAGAGACCCAGTACTTC. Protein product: CASSSPGQGQETQYF.

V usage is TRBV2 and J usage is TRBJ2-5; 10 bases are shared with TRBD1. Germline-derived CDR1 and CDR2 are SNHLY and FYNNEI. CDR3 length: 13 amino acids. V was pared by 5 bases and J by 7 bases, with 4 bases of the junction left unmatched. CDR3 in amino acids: CASSRGQGGTQYF. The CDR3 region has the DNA TGTGCCAGCAGTCGTGGACAGGGGGGGACCCAGTACTTC.

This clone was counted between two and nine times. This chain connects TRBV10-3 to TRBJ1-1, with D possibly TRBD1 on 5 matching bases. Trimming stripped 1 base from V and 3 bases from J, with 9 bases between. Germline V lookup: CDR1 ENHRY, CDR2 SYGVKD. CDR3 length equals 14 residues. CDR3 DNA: TGTGCCATCAGTGAGTTCGGGGGGGACACTGAAGCTTTCTTT. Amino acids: CAISEFGGDTEAFF.

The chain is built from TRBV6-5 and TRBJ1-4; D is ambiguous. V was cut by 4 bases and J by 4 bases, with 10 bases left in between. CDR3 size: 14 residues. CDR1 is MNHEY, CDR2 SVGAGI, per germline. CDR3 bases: TGTGCCAGCAGTTTCGAGGGATATAATGAAAAACTGTTTTTT. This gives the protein CASSFEGYNEKLFF.

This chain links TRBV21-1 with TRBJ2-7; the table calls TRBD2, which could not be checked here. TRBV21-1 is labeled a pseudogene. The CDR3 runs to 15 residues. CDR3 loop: CASSKDSGRSYEQYF. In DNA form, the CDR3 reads TGTGCCAGCAGCAAAGATAGCGGGAGATCCTACGAGCAGTACTTC.

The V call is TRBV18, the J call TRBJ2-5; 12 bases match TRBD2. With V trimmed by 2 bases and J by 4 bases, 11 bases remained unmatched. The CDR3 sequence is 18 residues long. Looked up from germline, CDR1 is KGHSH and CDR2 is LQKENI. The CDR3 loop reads CASSPGGPSGRAVETQYF. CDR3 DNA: TGTGCCAGCTCACCAGGTGGTCCTAGCGGGAGGGCCGTAGAGACCCAGTACTTC.